These 22 T cell receptor beta chains came from one sample sequenced in a study of T-cell reconstitution after alpha-beta-depleted transplantation in children. The TCRbeta library was prepared with unique molecular identifiers. TCRdb reprocessed the PCR reads with MiXCR, giving one entry per CDR3 protein. This sample yields hundreds of thousands of distinct CDR3 sequences, of which about 17% are seen a single time; less than 30% belongs to the top ten. The sequences come from PBMCs, mostly from graft donor cells, collected 360 days after TCRalphabeta/CD19-depleted stem cell transplant. The receptors derive from a boy under two years old who had a stem cell transplant for Wiskott-Aldrich syndrome, so the T cells may come from the graft donor.

The rearrangement links TRBV6-1 to TRBJ2-7; D possibly matches TRBD1 or TRBD2 (6 bases each). The CDR3 length is 15 residues. V dropped 8 bases and J dropped 2 bases, with 19 bases sitting between them. The germline V gene has CDR1 MNHNS and CDR2 SASEGT. This CDR3 reads CASGFSGRTAYEQYF. CDR3 in DNA: TGTGCCAGCGGGTTTTCGGGGAGGACAGCCTACGAGCAGTACTTC.

The chain joins TRBV28 to TRBJ2-7, with D possibly matching TRBD2 (6 bases). The CDR3 consists of 18 residues. The V and J ends lost 6 bases and 4 bases respectively, with 28 bases between them. CDR1 and CDR2 (germline): MDHEN, SYDVKM. This CDR3 is CASSLGFQPAGLRYEQYF. In DNA, the CDR3 is TGTGCCAGCAGCTTGGGGTTTCAACCGGCGGGGCTGAGGTACGAGCAGTACTTC.

There are a few counts of this clonotype. This chain links TRBV15 with TRBJ2-7, with a possible D match to TRBD2 (6 bases). The V gene lost 1 base and the J gene lost 0 bases, with 16 bases spanning the gap. The CDR3 totals 17 residues. In germline, CDR1 is LNHNV, CDR2 YYDKDF (reference sequence). DNA for the CDR3: TGTGCCACCAGCAGAGGTGGTGTAGCGGACGTCTCCTACGAGCAGTACTTC. Amino acid sequence: CATSRGGVADVSYEQYF. The full variable domain, its missing parts supplied by reference TRBV15 and TRBJ2-7, is DAMVIQNPRYQVTQFGKPVTLSCSQTLNHNVMYWYQQKSSQAPKLLFHYYDKDFNNEADTPDNFQSRRPNTSFCFLDIRSPGLGDTAMYLCATSRGGVADVSYEQYFGPGTRLTVT.

The chain carries TRBV18 and TRBJ2-1; perhaps TRBD1 as D (6 bases). With 3 bases removed from V and 0 bases from J, the gap between germline ends came to 12 bases. This CDR3 has 16 residues. Germline loops: CDR1 KGHSH, CDR2 LQKENI. The CDR3 DNA is TGTGCCAGCTCACCGTACAGGGTTAGCTCCTACAATGAGCAGTTCTTC. Translating it yields CASSPYRVSSYNEQFF.

The chain combines TRBV7-9 with TRBJ2-5; 8 bases agree with TRBD1. Germline CDR1 SEHNR, CDR2 FQNEAQ (reference sequence). With V trimmed by 5 bases and J by 5 bases, 7 bases remained unmatched. The CDR3 is made up of 14 amino acids. The CDR3 region has the DNA TGTGCCAGCAGCAATAGGACAGGGATGGAGACCCAGTACTTC. As protein: CASSNRTGMETQYF. Drawing the rest from reference TRBV7-9 and TRBJ2-5, the complete variable domain is DTGVSQNPRHKITKRGQNVTFRCDPISEHNRLYWYRQTLGQGPEFLTYFQNEAQLEKSRLLSDRFSAERPKGSFSTLEIQRTEQGDSAMYLCASSNRTGMETQYFGPGTRLLVL.

This clonotype was counted only a few times. The chain joins TRBV20-1 to TRBJ2-3; 9 bases are shared with TRBD2. J was trimmed by 6 bases and V by 0 bases; bases with no gene match: 4. The CDR3 has 14 amino acids. In germline, CDR1 is DFQATT, CDR2 SNEGSKA (reference sequence). As DNA, the CDR3 is TGCAGTGCTAGAGATTTAGCGGGAGCGGATACGCAGTATTTT. This gives the protein CSARDLAGADTQYF.

This clonotype was detected only a few times. This chain links TRBV5-1 with TRBJ2-7; 8 bases align to TRBD2. Germline values: CDR1 SGHRS, CDR2 YFSETQ. CDR3 size: 16 residues. J lost 3 bases, V lost 2 bases, and 10 bases had no gene match. DNA for the CDR3: TGCGCCAGCAGCTTTAGGACTAGCCTTGAGAACTACGAGCAGTACTTC. As protein: CASSFRTSLENYEQYF. The complete variable domain, with remaining parts taken from reference TRBV5-1 and TRBJ2-7, reads KAGVTQTPRYLIKTRGQQVTLSCSPISGHRSVSWYQQTPGQGLQFLFEYFSETQRNKGNFPGRFSGRQFSNSRSEMNVSTLELGDSALYLCASSFRTSLENYEQYFGPGTRLTVT.

This clonotype was counted between two and nine times. The chain is built from TRBV6-1 and TRBJ2-2; TRBD1 might be the D (6 bases). V lost 5 bases and J lost 6, with 16 bases in between. The CDR3 covers 15 residues. Germline CDR1 reads MNHNS; CDR2 reads SASEGT. CDR3 sequence: CASSPNREGAGELFF. CDR3 bases: TGTGCCAGCAGTCCAAACAGGGAAGGGGCCGGGGAGCTGTTTTTT.

The V call is TRBV3-1, the J call TRBJ1-6; D is unclear. V was clipped by 4 bases and J by 7 bases, with 14 bases between them. The CDR3 sequence is 15 residues long. Germline lookup yields CDR1 LGHDT and CDR2 YNNKEL (reference sequence). The CDR3 here is CASSPRSAANSPLHF. The CDR3 DNA reads TGTGCCAGCAGCCCCAGGTCGGCGGCGAATTCACCCCTCCACTTT.

This sequence joins TRBV5-1 and TRBJ2-2, with D perhaps TRBD1 (5 bases). This CDR3 has 16 amino acids. Germline CDR1 is SGHRS and CDR2 is YFSETQ. V was clipped by 2 bases and J by 0 bases, with 11 bases between them. The CDR3 reads CASSLIGATNTGELFF. CDR3 bases: TGCGCCAGCAGCTTAATAGGGGCAACGAACACCGGGGAGCTGTTTTTT.

V is TRBV12-3 or TRBV12-4 and J is TRBJ1-3; D is perhaps TRBD1 (5 bases). With 6 bases removed from V and 0 bases from J, the gap between germline ends came to 12 bases. The CDR3 is 15 residues long. The DNA for the CDR3 is TGTGCCAGCAGCTGGGGGTTAAGCTCTGGAAACACCATATATTTT. It is translated as CASSWGLSSGNTIYF.

The chain carries TRBV5-1 and TRBJ2-7; D not resolved. This CDR3 is built from 16 residues. Germline lookup yields CDR1 SGHRS and CDR2 YFSETQ. The germline V and J ends were trimmed by 0 bases and 2 bases, with 15 bases remaining between them. The CDR3 loop is CASSLEAAPNPYEQYF. The CDR3 DNA sequence: TGCGCCAGCAGCTTGGAGGCAGCTCCCAATCCCTACGAGCAGTACTTC.

The genes are TRBV7-9 and TRBJ1-1; D is undetermined. V was clipped by 4 bases and J by 1 base, with 10 bases between them. CDR3 length: 14 residues. CDR1 SEHNR and CDR2 FQNEAQ come from the germline V gene (reference sequence). CDR3 in amino acids: CASSSALGNTEAFF. CDR3 coding DNA: TGTGCCAGCAGCTCTGCACTTGGGAACACTGAAGCTTTCTTT.

This clonotype appeared a few times. The chain combines TRBV24-1 with TRBJ1-1, with 7 bases lining up with TRBD1. Germline V gene sequence: CDR1 KGHDR, CDR2 SFDVKD. V gave up 7 bases and J gave up 6 bases; unmatched junction bases: 7. There are 13 residues in the CDR3. CDR3: CATRQGDRAEAFF. The DNA of the CDR3 is TGTGCCACCAGACAAGGGGACAGAGCTGAAGCTTTCTTT.

This clonotype was recorded many times. The chain has TRBV5-1 and TRBJ2-4; 9 bases are a match to TRBD1. V lost 0 bases and J lost 9; bases outside the gene matches: 4. Germline CDR1 SGHRS, CDR2 YFSETQ. The CDR3 is made up of 14 amino acids. The CDR3 here is CASSLAGTGSIQYF. The CDR3 nucleotides read TGCGCCAGCAGCTTGGCCGGGACAGGGTCCATTCAGTACTTC.

This clonotype showed up just a few times. In DNA form, the CDR3 reads TGTGCCACCAGTGATTCGTGGGCGGAGCGCACAGATACGCAGTATTTT. It specifies CATSDSWAERTDTQYF. The rearrangement joins TRBV24-1 to TRBJ2-3; D uncertain. The V end lost 2 bases, the J end lost 1 base, and 12 bases lay between the germline ends. CDR3 length: 16 amino acids. Germline V gives CDR1 KGHDR, CDR2 SFDVKD.

This clonotype has only a few counts. V and J are TRBV5-1 and TRBJ2-2; D assignment may be TRBD1 or TRBD2 (5 bases each). The germline gives CDR1 SGHRS, CDR2 YFSETQ. The CDR3 consists of 16 residues. V was trimmed by 0 bases and J by 0 bases, leaving 9 bases between them. Here the CDR3 reads CASSLGGATNTGELFF. The CDR3 DNA follows: TGCGCCAGCAGCTTGGGAGGGGCCACGAACACCGGGGAGCTGTTTTTT.

This clonotype was detected many times. The chain recombines TRBV12-3 or TRBV12-4 with TRBJ1-5, with unresolved D. Trimming shortened V by 3 bases and J by 5 bases, and 8 bases separated the two germline ends. The CDR3 runs to 13 residues. DNA for the CDR3: TGTGCCAGCAGTTTTTGGGGTCATCAGCCCCAGCATTTT. Translation: CASSFWGHQPQHF.

This clonotype was seen more than once but under ten times. This chain connects TRBV5-1 to TRBJ2-5, with D perhaps being TRBD1 or TRBD2 (6 bases each). Germline lookup yields CDR1 SGHRS and CDR2 YFSETQ. Trimming stripped 2 bases from V and 4 bases from J, with 18 bases between. The CDR3 is 16 residues long. CDR3 residues: CASSLGGGAAPETQYF. The CDR3 DNA reads as TGCGCCAGCAGCTTAGGGGGAGGAGCGGCCCCAGAGACCCAGTACTTC.

There are a few counts of this clonotype. The chain carries TRBV5-1 and TRBJ2-7, with D uncertain. The CDR3 runs to 13 residues. The V gene's germline CDR1 is SGHRS and CDR2 YFSETQ. The V end lost 5 bases, the J end lost 3 bases, and 12 bases lay between the germline ends. In DNA, the CDR3 is TGCGCCAGCAGTCCTATCGGGTTCTACGAGCAGTACTTC. Protein: CASSPIGFYEQYF. The whole variable domain, remainder taken from reference TRBV5-1 and TRBJ2-7, is KAGVTQTPRYLIKTRGQQVTLSCSPISGHRSVSWYQQTPGQGLQFLFEYFSETQRNKGNFPGRFSGRQFSNSRSEMNVSTLELGDSALYLCASSPIGFYEQYFGPGTRLTVT.

This clonotype was detected only a few times. This chain links TRBV12-3 or TRBV12-4 with TRBJ2-2; D is undetermined. The CDR3 sequence is 15 residues long. The V and J ends lost 8 bases and 8 bases respectively, with 21 bases between them. The CDR3, as DNA: TGTGCCAGCGTTGAGGCGAGCCCCTCTGGGGGGGAGCTGTTTTTT. Amino acid sequence: CASVEASPSGGELFF.

V is TRBV10-2 and J is TRBJ2-5; TRBD2 might be the D (5 bases). The CDR3 totals 13 residues. Deletions cut 10 bases from V and 5 bases from J, with 17 bases between. CDR1 is WSHSY and CDR2 is SAAADI in the germline V gene. The CDR3 nucleotides read TGCGCCACCAAACTAGGTGGTGCGGAGACCCAGTACTTC. It translates to CATKLGGAETQYF.